The clone carrying this TCR beta chain has at least ten counts. The antigen remains undetermined. This sample is drawn from a study of T-cell reconstitution after alpha-beta-depleted transplantation in children. Overall study findings and caveats: Once a year had passed after transplant, T-cell counts and diversity came mostly from newly produced T cells.

It was with unique molecular identifiers that the TCRbeta library was prepared. Using its own MiXCR run on the PCR reads, TCRdb lists one record per CDR3 protein. The sample has 200,000 to 250,000 distinct CDR3 sequences; roughly a tenth are singletons. The specimen comprised PBMCs, sampled before TCRalphabeta/CD19-depleted stem cell transplant. This TCR was recovered from a child younger than two with acute myeloid leukemia, due to receive a stem cell transplant.

The CDR3 spells CASSQRENYGYTF. CDR3 nucleotide sequence: TGCGCCAGCAGCCAACGGGAGAACTATGGCTACACCTTC. The J gene is TRBJ1-2, the V gene TRBV4-1; D call uncertain. Germline CDR1 reads MGHRA; CDR2 reads YSYEKL. This CDR3 comprises 13 residues. The germline V and J ends were trimmed by 2 bases and 2 bases, with 6 bases remaining between them.